Here is one T cell receptor (beta chain) with its context. This entry comes from a study of blood T cells in healthy people across ages. On the study more broadly: In model experiments, template switching was able to capture about one barcoded beta molecule for every two T cells that were present.

Combining a sample-barcoded 5' primer with a J-beta primer mix, a second PCR ran for roughly 7 to 11 cycles. Each CDR3 protein gets one entry after TCRdb re-called the 5' RACE reads with MiXCR. The sample holds approximately 760,000 distinct CDR3 sequences; approximately 25% are singletons and the top ten take 8% to 10%. CDR1 is DFQATT, CDR2 SNEGSKA, per germline (reference sequence). The CDR3 spans 13 residues. These data were also reused for a study on T cells of mothers and their children. According to that study: Amplification in the second PCR used the M1S primer, which added sample barcodes and 2-4 random nucleotides. Per mother, over 8 million TCR beta CDR3 reads were obtained; per child, 2.5 million to 3.5 million.

Material for sequencing was blood. The receptor comes from a boy aged 5-17 years in good health. The V call is TRBV20-1, the J call TRBJ2-5; D assignment may be TRBD1 or TRBD2 (5 bases each). The last part of the DNA fits TRBJ2-7 better; the J call may be wrong. The CDR3 region is CSAKERGGYEQYF. The DNA for the CDR3 is TGCAGTGCAAAGGAGAGGGGCGGGTACGAGCAGTACTTC.